The 14 T cell receptor beta chains below come from one sample, sequenced in a study of CD8 T cells in ankylosing spondylitis. TCRdb re-called the 5' RACE reads with MiXCR, one entry per CDR3 protein. The sample yields 300,000 to 350,000 distinct CDR3 sequences, 20% to 25% seen once. Sequenced sample: blood, either unsorted or a sorted T cell fraction (not recorded which). The origin of the receptors is a female donor with ankylosing spondylitis or in good health (not recorded which).

The chain recombines TRBV20-1 with TRBJ2-7, with a weak D call TRBD1 (6 bases). CDR3 size: 13 residues. Germline CDR1 and CDR2: DFQATT and SNEGSKA (reference sequence). V was clipped by 5 bases and J by 5 bases, with 16 bases between them. The CDR3 region is CSADAQGAHEQYF. CDR3 coding DNA: TGCAGTGCTGACGCACAGGGTGCCCACGAGCAGTACTTC.

The V call is TRBV10-2, the J call TRBJ2-1; 10 bases line up with TRBD2. Germline lookup yields CDR1 WSHSY and CDR2 SAAADI. V was clipped by 2 bases and J by 3 bases; unmatched bases: 10. There are 18 residues in the CDR3. CDR3 sequence: CASSEIGLAGAYYNEQFF. CDR3 nucleotides: TGCGCCAGCAGTGAGATAGGGCTAGCGGGAGCCTACTACAATGAGCAGTTCTTC.

This clonotype occurred a few times. The chain couples TRBV7-9 to TRBJ1-1; D ambiguous. Trimming took off 8 bases at V and 0 bases at J, with 7 bases between the two ends. The germline V gene encodes CDR1 SEHNR and CDR2 FQNEAQ (reference sequence). This CDR3 spans 12 amino acids. The CDR3 reads CASLEMNTEAFF. The CDR3 region has the DNA TGTGCCAGCCTGGAGATGAACACTGAAGCTTTCTTT.

There are many counts of this clonotype. This chain connects TRBV20-1 to TRBJ1-2; D is ambiguous. Per germline, CDR1 DFQATT and CDR2 SNEGSKA (reference sequence). V lost 3 bases to trimming and J lost 8 bases, with 16 bases between them. The CDR3 has 13 amino acids. This CDR3 is CSASGGPLIGYTF. CDR3 nucleotides: TGCAGTGCTAGCGGAGGACCCCTCATCGGCTACACCTTC.

This clonotype was counted at least ten times. V and J are TRBV7-9 and TRBJ2-7, with D perhaps given as TRBD1 or TRBD2 (5 bases each). There are 15 residues in the CDR3. CDR1 is SEHNR and CDR2 is FQNEAQ in the germline V gene (reference sequence). V shed 4 bases and J shed 0 bases, with 13 bases lying between them. DNA for the CDR3: TGTGCCAGCAGCTCGGGACGGGAAAGCTCCTACGAGCAGTACTTC. Its protein is CASSSGRESSYEQYF.

The rearrangement links TRBV10-3 to TRBJ2-1; 7 bases are a match to TRBD1. Germline V gene sequence: CDR1 ENHRY, CDR2 SYGVKD. The CDR3 runs 16 residues. The trim removed 5 bases at V and 2 bases at J, leaving 9 bases unmatched. The CDR3 DNA reads as TGTGCCATCAGTAATAGTATAGGGGGCGCCTACAATGAGCAGTTCTTC. This sequence encodes CAISNSIGGAYNEQFF.

This clonotype was seen a few times. CDR3: CATSRDGARGQPQHF. The CDR3 DNA is TGTGCCACCAGCAGAGATGGGGCGAGGGGTCAGCCCCAGCATTTT. The chain links TRBV15 to TRBJ1-5, with a weak D call TRBD1 (5 bases). Germline assignment: CDR1 LNHNV and CDR2 YYDKDF (reference sequence). V was clipped by 0 bases and J by 6 bases, with 12 bases between them. This CDR3 contains 15 residues.

Notes on this clonotype: The junction does not match germline at one end; this may be a read error. Written as DNA, the CDR3 is TGTGCCAGCACCAGATTGCGGGACATTCCCTACGAGCAGTATTTC. It translates to CASTRLRDIPYEQYF. V usage is TRBV2 and J usage is TRBJ2-7; D may correspond to TRBD1 or TRBD2 (6 bases each). Germline CDR1 and CDR2: SNHLY and FYNNEI. The CDR3 length is 15 residues.

This clonotype has a handful of counts. The rearrangement uses TRBV4-3 and TRBJ2-3; a weak D match, TRBD1 (5 bases). CDR3 length equals 14 residues. Trimming shortened V by 4 bases and J by 2 bases, and 10 bases separated the two germline ends. Germline V gene data show CDR1 as LGHNA and CDR2 as YSLEER. As DNA, the CDR3 is TGCGCCAGCAGCCCCGGACACAACACAGATACGCAGTATTTT. This encodes CASSPGHNTDTQYF.

The V and J genes are TRBV7-2 and TRBJ2-7; TRBD1 aligns across 7 bases. The CDR3 runs 17 residues. Germline CDR1 is SGHTA and CDR2 is FQGNSA. J lost 0 bases, V lost 1 base, and 9 bases had no gene match. The CDR3 reads CASSLVPGQLSSYEQYF. The CDR3 DNA reads as TGTGCCAGCAGCTTAGTCCCGGGACAGCTCAGCTCCTACGAGCAGTACTTC.

This clonotype turned up a few times. The genes are TRBV5-1 and TRBJ1-1; a weak D match, TRBD1 (5 bases). This CDR3 contains 14 residues. The V gene's germline CDR1 is SGHRS and CDR2 YFSETQ. The ends were cut back, 0 bases at V and 3 bases at J, with 9 bases in the middle. CDR3 amino acids: CASSLEGGDTEAFF. CDR3 sequence (DNA): TGCGCCAGCAGCTTGGAGGGAGGGGACACTGAAGCTTTCTTT. Full variable domain (rest looked up from reference TRBV5-1 and TRBJ1-1): KAGVTQTPRYLIKTRGQQVTLSCSPISGHRSVSWYQQTPGQGLQFLFEYFSETQRNKGNFPGRFSGRQFSNSRSEMNVSTLELGDSALYLCASSLEGGDTEAFFGQGTRLTVV.

V gene TRBV9 combines with J gene TRBJ2-5, with TRBD1 matching over 7 bases. The CDR3 totals 14 residues. Trimming cost V 4 bases and J 1 base; bases outside gene matches: 4. Looked up from germline, CDR1 is SGDLS and CDR2 is YYNGEE. For the CDR3, the DNA is TGTGCCAGCAGCTCGGGACAGCTCCAAGAGACCCAGTACTTC. It yields the protein CASSSGQLQETQYF.

This clonotype was seen a few times. The chain has TRBV4-3 and TRBJ2-3; D uncertain. V was shortened by 4 bases and J by 0 bases, with 11 bases between the two germline ends. This CDR3 is 15 amino acids long. CDR1 and CDR2 from the germline V gene are LGHNA and YSLEER. Here the CDR3 DNA reads TGCGCCAGCAGCCGACGGGCGGACAGCACAGATACGCAGTATTTT. This sequence encodes CASSRRADSTDTQYF.

The chain is built from TRBV7-9 and TRBJ1-1, with 9 positions matching TRBD1. The V gene end was trimmed by 5 bases and the J gene end by 0 bases; junction bases not matched to a gene: 10. Germline CDR1 reads SEHNR; CDR2 reads FQNEAQ (reference sequence). The CDR3 consists of 17 residues. CDR3 sequence (DNA): TGTGCCAGCAGCACCGGGACAGGGACTTCCATGAACACTGAAGCTTTCTTT. The encoded protein is CASSTGTGTSMNTEAFF.